The rows below give T cell receptor beta chains drawn from one sample of a study of shared clonotypes between healthy human individuals. Generated by immunoSEQ multiplex PCR, the TCRdb table keeps only in-frame clones and is missing some. The sample has roughly 500,000 clones; approximately 78% are singletons. Sequencing was carried out using PBMCs. The source of these receptors is a middle-aged woman in good health. Some clones in this sample may be carry-over from other donors' samples. CDR3s include the opening cysteine and the closing phenylalanine or tryptophan. The D gene is left open where the match is weak. Rows may omit the clone size; those that give it use once, few, many or a size class.

j_gene: TRBJ2-7; abundance: .; len: 16; d_gene: .; v_gene: TRBV5-4; CDR3aa: CASSPFRGGGYYEQYF; CDR3nt: TGTGCCAGCAGCCCATTCCGTGGAGGGGGCTATTACGAGCAGTACTTC
j_gene: TRBJ1-5; abundance: .; len: 13; d_gene: .; v_gene: TRBV30; CDR3aa: CAWSVDSNQPQHF; CDR3nt: TGTGCCTGGAGTGTAGACAGCAATCAGCCCCAGCATTTT
j_gene: TRBJ2-4; abundance: few; len: 14; d_gene: .; v_gene: TRBV6-5; CDR3aa: CASSTSGYKNIQYF; CDR3nt: TGTGCCAGCAGCACCTCAGGGTACAAAAACATTCAGTACTTC
j_gene: TRBJ2-5; abundance: .; len: 13; d_gene: .; v_gene: TRBV5-1; CDR3aa: CASSAEYQETQYF; CDR3nt: TGCGCCAGCAGCGCAGAGTATCAAGAGACCCAGTACTTC
j_gene: TRBJ2-7; abundance: .; len: 15; d_gene: TRBD2; v_gene: TRBV27; CDR3aa: CASSLSGTSGGEQYF; CDR3nt: TGTGCCAGCAGTTTATCCGGGACTAGCGGCGGGGAGCAGTACTTC
j_gene: TRBJ2-2; abundance: .; len: 18; d_gene: .; v_gene: TRBV16; CDR3aa: CASSQTPTGAQVAGELFF; CDR3nt: TGTGCCAGCAGCCAAACCCCCACAGGCGCCCAGGTCGCCGGGGAGCTGTTTTTT
j_gene: TRBJ1-1; abundance: .; len: 13; d_gene: .; v_gene: TRBV5-1; CDR3aa: CASSIGASTEAFF; CDR3nt: TGCGCCAGCAGCATCGGGGCCAGCACTGAAGCTTTCTTT
j_gene: TRBJ2-7; abundance: .; len: 17; d_gene: .; v_gene: TRBV7-3; CDR3aa: CASSLRPVGGASYEQYF; CDR3nt: TGTGCCAGCAGCCTCCGCCCGGTTGGCGGGGCATCCTACGAGCAGTACTTC
j_gene: TRBJ2-5; abundance: .; len: 14; d_gene: TRBD2; v_gene: TRBV18; CDR3aa: CASSPREGQETQYF; CDR3nt: TGTGCCAGCTCACCACGGGAGGGCCAAGAGACCCAGTACTTC
j_gene: TRBJ1-5; abundance: .; len: 15; d_gene: .; v_gene: TRBV19; CDR3aa: CASTYPGGGDQPQHF; CDR3nt: TGTGCCAGTACGTATCCGGGGGGAGGGGATCAGCCCCAGCATTTT
j_gene: TRBJ2-7; abundance: .; len: 12; d_gene: .; v_gene: TRBV10-3; CDR3aa: CAISYNTYEQYF; CDR3nt: TGTGCCATCAGCTACAACACCTACGAGCAGTACTTC
j_gene: TRBJ1-1; abundance: .; len: 13; d_gene: TRBD1; v_gene: TRBV2; CDR3aa: CASKGQGRTEAFF; CDR3nt: TGTGCCAGCAAGGGACAGGGTAGAACTGAAGCTTTCTTT
j_gene: TRBJ1-2; abundance: .; len: 13; d_gene: .; v_gene: TRBV28; CDR3aa: CASGPDINYGYTF; CDR3nt: TGTGCCAGCGGGCCCGACATTAACTATGGCTACACCTTC
j_gene: TRBJ2-5; abundance: .; len: 15; d_gene: TRBD1; v_gene: TRBV2; CDR3aa: CASNLDRGRQETQYF; CDR3nt: TGTGCCAGCAACCTCGACAGGGGTCGTCAAGAGACCCAGTACTTC
j_gene: TRBJ2-7; abundance: .; len: 15; d_gene: TRBD1; v_gene: TRBV7-9; CDR3aa: CASSTYRDRTYEQYF; CDR3nt: TGTGCCAGCAGCACGTACCGGGACAGGACCTACGAGCAGTACTTC
j_gene: TRBJ1-5; abundance: .; len: 12; d_gene: .; v_gene: TRBV2; CDR3aa: CASSGPGQPQHF; CDR3nt: TGTGCCAGCAGTGGGCCGGGGCAGCCCCAGCATTTT
j_gene: TRBJ1-5; abundance: .; len: 15; d_gene: .; v_gene: TRBV7-2; CDR3aa: CASSLNPGQLQPQHF; CDR3nt: TGTGCCAGCAGCTTAAACCCTGGACAGCTTCAGCCCCAGCATTTT
j_gene: TRBJ1-5; abundance: .; len: 15; d_gene: .; v_gene: TRBV5-1; CDR3aa: CASSLGTGSNQPQHF; CDR3nt: TGCGCCAGCAGCTTGGGGACGGGAAGCAATCAGCCCCAGCATTTT
j_gene: TRBJ2-3; abundance: .; len: 13; d_gene: .; v_gene: TRBV11-2; CDR3aa: CASSLTHTDTQYF; CDR3nt: TGTGCCAGCAGCTTAACCCACACAGATACGCAGTATTTT
j_gene: TRBJ2-1; abundance: .; len: 16; d_gene: .; v_gene: TRBV7-2; CDR3aa: CASSLDRRASVNEQFF; CDR3nt: TGTGCCAGCAGCTTAGACCGGAGGGCTAGCGTAAATGAGCAGTTCTTC
j_gene: TRBJ2-5; abundance: many; len: 14; d_gene: .; v_gene: TRBV2; CDR3aa: CASSDRTDQETQYF; CDR3nt: TGTGCCAGCAGTGATCGGACAGACCAAGAGACCCAGTACTTC
j_gene: TRBJ2-3; abundance: few; len: 13; d_gene: .; v_gene: TRBV14; CDR3aa: CASSQESGRTQYF; CDR3nt: TGTGCCAGCAGCCAAGAGTCAGGACGGACGCAGTATTTT
j_gene: TRBJ2-1; abundance: .; len: 14; d_gene: TRBD2; v_gene: TRBV30; CDR3aa: CAWSTTGLYNEQFF; CDR3nt: TGTGCCTGGAGTACTACGGGACTATACAATGAGCAGTTCTTC
j_gene: TRBJ2-1; abundance: .; len: 16; d_gene: TRBD2; v_gene: TRBV7-2; CDR3aa: CASSLVGLAGVNEQFF; CDR3nt: TGTGCCAGCAGCTTAGTTGGCCTAGCGGGGGTCAATGAGCAGTTCTTC
j_gene: TRBJ1-3; abundance: .; len: 16; d_gene: .; v_gene: TRBV11-2; CDR3aa: CASSWFVGNSGNTIYF; CDR3nt: TGTGCCAGCAGCTGGTTTGTGGGAAACTCTGGAAACACCATATATTTT
j_gene: TRBJ1-1; abundance: .; len: 18; d_gene: .; v_gene: TRBV19; CDR3aa: CASSIGGWGQGLNTEAFF; CDR3nt: TGTGCCAGTAGTATAGGAGGGTGGGGCCAGGGGTTGAACACTGAAGCTTTCTTT
j_gene: TRBJ2-7; abundance: .; len: 13; d_gene: .; v_gene: TRBV27; CDR3aa: CASSFVSGYEQYF; CDR3nt: TGTGCCAGCAGTTTCGTCTCCGGGTACGAGCAGTACTTC
j_gene: TRBJ2-5; abundance: .; len: 16; d_gene: TRBD2; v_gene: TRBV5-5; CDR3aa: CASSSQSGSGYETQYF; CDR3nt: TGTGCCAGCAGTTCTCAAAGCGGGAGTGGCTATGAGACCCAGTACTTC
j_gene: TRBJ2-1; abundance: .; len: 17; d_gene: TRBD2; v_gene: TRBV5-6; CDR3aa: CASSLLSSGSSYNEQFF; CDR3nt: TGTGCCAGCAGCCTTCTTTCTAGCGGGAGTTCCTACAATGAGCAGTTCTTC
j_gene: TRBJ2-5; abundance: once; len: 16; d_gene: TRBD2; v_gene: TRBV19; CDR3aa: CASSQGLAEPRGTQYF; CDR3nt: TGTGCCAGTAGTCAGGGACTAGCGGAGCCCCGGGGGACCCAGTACTTC
j_gene: TRBJ2-3; abundance: .; len: 13; d_gene: .; v_gene: TRBV27; CDR3aa: CASSRLEGATQYF; CDR3nt: TGTGCCAGCAGCCGACTGGAAGGTGCTACGCAGTATTTT
j_gene: TRBJ1-5; abundance: .; len: 12; d_gene: .; v_gene: TRBV7-2; CDR3aa: CASSVLYQPQHF; CDR3nt: TGTGCCAGCAGCGTTCTTTATCAGCCCCAGCATTTT
j_gene: TRBJ1-1; abundance: .; len: 13; d_gene: TRBD1; v_gene: TRBV2; CDR3aa: CASRDTGGTEAFF; CDR3nt: TGCGCCAGCAGGGATACAGGGGGCACTGAAGCTTTCTTT
j_gene: TRBJ2-2; abundance: .; len: 15; d_gene: .; v_gene: TRBV28; CDR3aa: CASTFYRLNTGELFF; CDR3nt: TGTGCCAGCACCTTCTACCGATTAAACACCGGGGAGCTGTTTTTT